These 8 T cell receptor beta chains came from one sample sequenced in a study of T cell repertoires in cytomegalovirus infection. Each CDR3 protein is one row after TCRdb ran MiXCR on the reads. This sample yields 150,000 to 190,000 distinct CDR3 sequences, of which around 22% are seen a single time; about 10% belongs to the top ten. Material for sequencing was PBMCs. Receptors were obtained from a human donor in good health (CMV status not recorded). Some clones in this sample may be carry-over from other donors' samples.

In this sample, this clonotype turned up a few times. This chain uses TRBV28 with TRBJ2-1; D not certain. The germline V gene encodes CDR1 MDHEN and CDR2 SYDVKM. The CDR3 has 14 amino acids. For the CDR3, the DNA is TGTGCTACGACGCGCTTAAGCTCCTACAATGAGCAGTTCTTC. Residues: CATTRLSSYNEQFF.

This sequence joins TRBV3-1 and TRBJ1-6, with 9 bases fitting TRBD1. The J segment lost 11 bases and the V segment lost 4 bases, leaving 3 bases of the junction unmatched. CDR1 is LGHDT, CDR2 YNNKEL, per germline (reference sequence). This CDR3 is built from 13 residues. The CDR3 spells CASSLGTGTPLHF. CDR3 in DNA: TGTGCCAGCAGCCTCGGGACAGGGACACCCCTCCACTTT.

The V gene is TRBV29-1, the J gene TRBJ1-1, with 9 bases aligning to TRBD1. The CDR3 length is 13 residues. V shed 7 bases, J shed 5 bases, and the junction held 8 bases outside the gene matches. CDR1 and CDR2 (germline): SQVTM, ANQGSEA. CDR3 loop: CSANRDRATEAFF. The CDR3 DNA is TGCAGCGCGAACCGGGACAGGGCTACTGAAGCTTTCTTT.

This rearrangement joins TRBV5-6 to TRBJ2-1; 7 nucleotides match TRBD1. The CDR3 has 17 residues. CDR1 SGHDT and CDR2 YYEEEE come from the germline V gene. The V gene end was trimmed by 0 bases and the J gene end by 8 bases; junction bases not matched to a gene: 14. This CDR3 reads CASSLGLQGIPLDEQFF. The CDR3, as DNA: TGTGCCAGCAGCTTGGGGTTACAGGGGATCCCCCTAGATGAGCAGTTCTTC.

The V gene is TRBV12-3 or TRBV12-4, the J gene TRBJ2-3; D not certain. There are 16 residues in the CDR3. Trimming removed 1 base from V and 1 base from J, with 12 bases in between. In DNA, the CDR3 is TGTGCCAGCAGTTTAGGGGCTGGAACTGGCACAGATACGCAGTATTTT. Amino acids: CASSLGAGTGTDTQYF.

The chain employs TRBV11-3 and TRBJ2-1; 14 nucleotides line up with TRBD2. Losses at the gene ends were 5 bases for V and 9 bases for J; bases not matched to a gene: 6. This CDR3 comprises 15 residues. Germline values: CDR1 SGHNT, CDR2 YENEEA. In nucleotides, the CDR3 is TGTGCCAGCAGCCCGGGACTAGCGGGAGAGGGTGAGCAGTTCTTC. Protein sequence: CASSPGLAGEGEQFF.

This chain links TRBV12-3 or TRBV12-4 with TRBJ2-7; 7 nucleotides line up with TRBD1. This CDR3 has 14 amino acids. Trimming took 5 bases from V and 4 from J; bases not matched to a gene: 8. The CDR3, as DNA: TGTGCCAGCAGTCCGGACAGGATAAGGTACGAGCAGTACTTC. It yields the protein CASSPDRIRYEQYF.

The sample holds a few counts of this clonotype. The J gene is TRBJ2-3, the V gene TRBV15, with 8 nucleotides matching TRBD1. The CDR3 extends over 15 amino acids. Germline CDR1 reads LNHNV; CDR2 reads YYDKDF (reference sequence). V dropped 5 bases and J dropped 5; count of bases not matched to a gene: 9. In DNA, the CDR3 is TGTGCCACCAGCGGAGGAGACAGGGGAAGAGATACGCAGTATTTT. Translating gives CATSGGDRGRDTQYF.